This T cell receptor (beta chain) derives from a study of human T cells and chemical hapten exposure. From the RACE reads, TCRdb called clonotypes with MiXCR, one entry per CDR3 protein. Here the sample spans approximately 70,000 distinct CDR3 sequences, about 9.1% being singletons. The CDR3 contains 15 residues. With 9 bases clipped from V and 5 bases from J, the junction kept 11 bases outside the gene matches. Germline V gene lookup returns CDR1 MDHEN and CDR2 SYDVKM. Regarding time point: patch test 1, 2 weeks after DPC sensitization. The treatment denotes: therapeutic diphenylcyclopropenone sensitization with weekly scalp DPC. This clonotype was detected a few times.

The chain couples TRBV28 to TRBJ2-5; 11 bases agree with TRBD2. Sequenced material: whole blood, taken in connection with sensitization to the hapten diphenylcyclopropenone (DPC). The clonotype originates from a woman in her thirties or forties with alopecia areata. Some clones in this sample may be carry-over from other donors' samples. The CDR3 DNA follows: TGTGCCAGTTTTAGCGGGGGGGCTTTCCAGGAGACCCAGTACTTC. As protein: CASFSGGAFQETQYF.